These 4 T cell receptor beta chains originate from one sample sequenced in a study of CD8+ T cells in alopecia areata. After isolation, RNA underwent reverse transcription to generate cDNA as the sequencing template. Only in-frame clones appear in the TCRdb table, and some are missing; sequencing was by immunoSEQ multiplex PCR. The sample yields about 120,000 clones, approximately 47% seen once. Source material: NKG2D-low CD8+ T cells sorted from blood. The receptor set was obtained from a human donor with alopecia areata.

This chain connects TRBV30 to TRBJ2-2; 11 nucleotides line up with TRBD2. The germline gives CDR1 GTSNPN, CDR2 SVGIG (reference sequence). With V trimmed by 5 bases and J by 8 bases, 10 bases remained unmatched. The CDR3 is 15 amino acids. The CDR3, as DNA: TGTGCCTGGGATCTAGCGGGGGGCCCAGGTGGGGAGCTGTTTTTT. It encodes CAWDLAGGPGGELFF.

CDR3 residues: CASSEGSEQFF. Here the CDR3 DNA reads TGTGCCAGCAGCGAGGGTAGTGAGCAGTTCTTC. The chain uses TRBV27 and TRBJ2-1; D is perhaps TRBD2 (5 bases). Per germline, CDR1 MNHEY and CDR2 SMNVEV (reference sequence). The CDR3 length is 11 residues. V was trimmed by 6 bases and J by 9 bases, leaving 9 bases between them.

The chain couples TRBV5-6 to TRBJ2-1; TRBD2 agrees at 11 bases. The germline CDR1 and CDR2 sequences are SGHDT and YYEEEE. The CDR3 is 13 residues long. V lost 4 bases, J lost 9 bases, and 3 bases stayed unmatched. The CDR3 sequence: CASSVAGGIEQFF. CDR3 sequence (DNA): TGTGCCAGCAGCGTAGCGGGAGGGATTGAGCAGTTCTTC.

This chain links TRBV27 with TRBJ2-5; the D gene is possibly TRBD2 (6 bases). The CDR3 has 13 amino acids. Germline assignment: CDR1 MNHEY and CDR2 SMNVEV (reference sequence). Trimming took 4 bases from V and 5 from J, leaving 11 bases between them. This CDR3 is CASSSTGDETQYF. The CDR3 nucleotides read TGTGCCAGCAGTTCTACGGGGGACGAGACCCAGTACTTC.